This is a list of T cell receptor beta chains from one sample in a study of OX40 agonist ivuxolimab in advanced cancers. The method was immunoSEQ multiplex PCR; TCRdb's version includes in-frame clones alone and lacks a portion of them. The data contain around 80,000 clones, around 94% of them seen just once; the ten biggest clones take up about a fifth. Sample: CD4+ or CD8+ T cells sorted from blood, taken in a trial of the OX40 agonist ivuxolimab. These receptor sequences come from an adult with an advanced solid tumor such as melanoma, head and neck, liver or kidney cancer. Both conserved end residues are part of each CDR3. Each record gives: CDR3 length, J gene, D gene, V gene, clone size, CDR3 protein, CDR3 DNA. The D gene is left open where the match is weak. Not all rows give a size; the values are once, few, many and, for expanded clones, a class.

>16|TRBJ2-3|.|TRBV19|.
CASSIDQPPNTDTQYF
TGTGCCAGTAGTATCGACCAACCCCCTAACACAGATACGCAGTATTTT
>16|TRBJ2-3|.|TRBV5-4|.
CASSGDYSRGTDTQYF
TGTGCCAGCAGCGGGGATTATAGCCGGGGCACAGATACGCAGTATTTT
>16|TRBJ1-2|TRBD1|TRBV7-9|.
CASSSHRTTGNYGYTF
TGTGCCAGCAGCTCCCATCGAACGACAGGGAACTATGGCTACACCTTC
>15|TRBJ2-3|.|TRBV27|.
CASSIAALSTDTQYF
TGTGCCAGCAGCATCGCTGCCCTTAGCACAGATACGCAGTATTTT
>16|TRBJ1-2|.|TRBV27|.
CASSGPGNPANYGYTF
TGTGCCAGCAGTGGACCGGGAAACCCGGCTAACTATGGCTACACCTTC
>18|TRBJ2-3|.|TRBV4-3|.
CASSQGAVLGFGTDTQYF
TGCGCCAGCAGCCAAGGAGCCGTACTTGGTTTCGGCACAGATACGCAGTATTTT
>14|TRBJ2-2|.|TRBV27|.
CASSSGLNTGELFF
TGTGCCAGCAGTTCGGGTCTAAACACCGGGGAGCTGTTTTTT
>19|TRBJ2-3|TRBD2|TRBV27|.
CASSSNDHNSGSVTDTQYF
TGTGCCAGCAGTTCTAACGACCATAATAGCGGGAGCGTGACAGATACGCAGTATTTT
>15|TRBJ1-5|.|TRBV4-3|.
CASSQDSGGNQPQHF
TGCGCCAGCAGCCAAGATTCGGGGGGCAATCAGCCCCAGCATTTT
>13|TRBJ1-2|.|TRBV2|.
CASIGSGDVRYTF
TGTGCCAGCATAGGATCAGGGGACGTACGCTACACCTTC
>15|TRBJ2-7|TRBD1|TRBV14|.
CASSRGDRDLYEQYF
TGTGCCAGCAGCCGAGGAGACAGGGACCTTTACGAGCAGTACTTC
>13|TRBJ1-1|.|TRBV4-1|once
CASSSGWYTEAFF
TGCGCCAGCAGCTCCGGTTGGTACACTGAAGCTTTCTTT
>14|TRBJ2-5|.|TRBV19|once
CASSTRTRQETQYF
TGTGCCAGTAGTACCCGGACGCGCCAAGAGACCCAGTACTTC
>15|TRBJ1-5|TRBD1|TRBV7-2|.
CASSLGAGGRQPQHF
TGTGCCAGCAGCTTAGGGGCAGGGGGCCGCCAGCCCCAGCATTTT
>17|TRBJ2-1|TRBD2|TRBV14|.
CASSQETSGSYRNEQFF
TGTGCCAGCAGCCAAGAGACTAGCGGGAGTTACAGGAATGAGCAGTTCTTC
>14|TRBJ1-1|.|TRBV29-1|.
CSVAETDRRTEAFF
TGCAGCGTTGCGGAGACCGATCGGAGGACTGAAGCTTTCTTT
>13|TRBJ1-1|.|TRBV9|.
CASSAVGDGEAFF
TGTGCCAGCAGCGCGGTGGGGGACGGTGAAGCTTTCTTT
>14|TRBJ2-1|TRBD2|TRBV9|once
CASSAGGPGNEQFF
TGTGCCAGCTCGGCGGGAGGGCCGGGGAATGAGCAGTTCTTC
>16|TRBJ2-7|TRBD1|TRBV27|.
CASSLAGTGGPRVVYF
TGTGCCAGCAGTTTAGCCGGGACAGGGGGTCCCCGTGTAGTGTACTTC
>15|TRBJ1-5|TRBD1|TRBV19|.
CASSIYGTGFQPQHF
TGTGCCAGTAGTATTTATGGGACAGGTTTTCAGCCCCAGCATTTT
>12|TRBJ1-1|TRBD1|TRBV30|.
CACDRGHPEAFF
TGTGCCTGCGACAGGGGGCACCCTGAAGCTTTCTTT
>15|TRBJ1-1|.|TRBV15|.
CATSRDQGLATEAFF
TGTGCCACCAGCAGAGATCAGGGATTGGCGACTGAAGCTTTCTTT
>14|TRBJ2-3|TRBD1|TRBV7-6|.
CASSLQGRADTQYF
TGTGCCAGCAGCCTACAGGGGCGGGCAGATACGCAGTATTTT
>10|TRBJ2-7|.|TRBV2|.
CASSEGEQYF
TGTGCCAGCAGTGAAGGCGAGCAGTACTTC
>14|TRBJ1-2|.|TRBV19|.
CASSIEIGGYGYTF
TGTGCCAGTAGTATAGAAATTGGAGGCTATGGCTACACCTTC
>16|TRBJ1-5|TRBD1|TRBV11-2|.
CASSIGPGQGYQPQHF
TGTGCCAGCAGCATTGGGCCGGGACAGGGATACCAGCCCCAGCATTTT
>10|TRBJ1-2|.|TRBV9|.
CASRGDDYTF
TGTGCCAGCAGGGGCGACGACTACACCTTC
>14|TRBJ1-1|.|TRBV15|.
CATSRDRAGSEAFF
TGTGCCACCAGCAGAGATCGTGCAGGTTCTGAAGCTTTCTTT
>14|TRBJ2-7|TRBD1|TRBV18|.
CASSPGTVDGEQYF
TGTGCCAGCTCACCGGGGACAGTAGATGGCGAGCAGTACTTC
>12|TRBJ1-1|.|TRBV7-8|.
CASSLDIQVAFF
TGTGCCAGCAGCTTAGACATCCAAGTGGCTTTCTTT
>15|TRBJ1-2|.|TRBV11-2|.
CASSLDSRANYGYTF
TGTGCCAGCAGCTTAGATAGCAGAGCTAACTATGGCTACACCTTC
>17|TRBJ1-3|.|TRBV7-2|.
CASSPTIGTLFGNTIYF
TGTGCCAGCAGCCCAACCATCGGGACATTATTTGGAAACACCATATATTTT
>19|TRBJ2-7|.|TRBV11-1|.
CASQLNNLQQGLIRDEQYF
TGTGCCAGCCAACTCAACAATCTCCAACAGGGTCTGATTAGGGACGAGCAGTACTTC
>15|TRBJ2-5|.|TRBV4-3|.
CASSQGATSQETQYF
TGCGCCAGCAGCCAAGGGGCCACCTCTCAAGAGACCCAGTACTTC
>16|TRBJ2-3|.|TRBV5-1|.
CASSYSSGTSTDTQYF
TGCGCCAGCAGCTACTCATCCGGGACTAGCACAGATACGCAGTATTTT
>14|TRBJ2-7|.|TRBV5-6|.
CASSLSVRRYEQYF
TGTGCCAGCAGCTTGTCCGTCCGGAGGTACGAGCAGTACTTC
>15|TRBJ2-7|TRBD2|TRBV27|.
CASSFASGNSYEQYF
TGTGCCAGCAGTTTTGCTAGCGGGAACTCCTACGAGCAGTACTTC
>13|TRBJ1-5|.|TRBV9|.
CASSPDLGQPQHF
TGTGCCAGCAGCCCAGACCTGGGCCAGCCCCAGCATTTT
>18|TRBJ2-1|TRBD2|TRBV7-3|once
CASSPTAGLSGRAYEQFF
TGTGCCAGCAGCCCTACGGCAGGGTTGAGCGGGAGGGCCTATGAGCAGTTCTTC
>16|TRBJ1-6|.|TRBV25-1|.
CASLGPSGVGNSPLHF
TGTGCCAGCCTAGGGCCCTCGGGCGTTGGTAATTCACCCCTCCACTTT
>14|TRBJ2-7|.|TRBV9|.
CASSPRSGSYEQYF
TGTGCCAGCAGCCCCCGGTCGGGGTCCTACGAGCAGTACTTC
>14|TRBJ2-7|.|TRBV4-1|.
CASSQWARGSEQYF
TGCGCCAGCAGCCAATGGGCCCGAGGATCCGAGCAGTACTTC
>16|TRBJ2-1|.|TRBV27|.
CASSLDSMSSYNEQFF
TGTGCCAGCAGTTTGGACTCAATGAGCTCCTACAATGAGCAGTTCTTC
>15|TRBJ2-7|TRBD1|TRBV27|.
CASSLRGQGVREQYF
TGTGCCAGCAGTCTCCGGGGACAGGGGGTGCGCGAGCAGTACTTC
>14|TRBJ1-1|.|TRBV4-3|few
CASSLTGPNTEAFF
TGCGCCAGCAGCCTGACAGGACCGAACACTGAAGCTTTCTTT
>13|TRBJ1-5|.|TRBV28|.
CASSLIWNQPQHF
TGTGCCAGCAGTTTGATCTGGAATCAGCCCCAGCATTTT
>15|TRBJ1-4|.|TRBV28|.
CASSLPLGAEEKLFF
TGTGCCAGCAGCCTACCTTTGGGGGCTGAAGAAAAACTGTTTTTT
>13|TRBJ1-1|.|TRBV19|.
CASSIASNTEAFF
TGTGCCAGTAGTATCGCCAGTAACACTGAAGCTTTCTTT
>18|TRBJ1-5|TRBD1|TRBV11-2|.
CASSFPGTGGNSNQPQHF
TGTGCCAGCAGCTTCCCTGGGACAGGGGGGAATAGCAATCAGCCCCAGCATTTT